The 11 T cell receptor beta chains in this list originate from one sample, sequenced in a study of blood T cell repertoires in COVID-19. The assay was immunoSEQ multiplex PCR, and TCRdb's table has in-frame clones only and misses some. The table lists almost 200,000 clones, roughly nine tenths of them singletons. The sequencing input was peripheral blood. These TCRs come from a woman aged 70-85 years with acute or convalescent COVID-19.

The rearrangement links TRBV11-2 to TRBJ2-2; D unclear. The CDR3 runs to 14 residues. Germline loops: CDR1 SGHAT, CDR2 FQNNGV. V was shortened by 0 bases and J by 6 bases, with 8 bases between the two germline ends. CDR3: CASSLEGVPGELFF. CDR3 coding DNA: TGTGCCAGCAGCTTAGAAGGAGTACCCGGGGAGCTGTTTTTT.

The gene calls are TRBV7-9 and TRBJ1-6; a weak D match, TRBD1 (6 bases). Trimming stripped 2 bases from V and 7 bases from J, with 12 bases between. Germline V lookup: CDR1 SEHNR, CDR2 FQNEAQ (reference sequence). This CDR3 is built from 15 residues. In DNA form, the CDR3 reads TGTGCCAGCAGCTTATACGGAAGGGGGAATTCACCCCTCCACTTT. This gives the protein CASSLYGRGNSPLHF.

The chain combines TRBV7-2 with TRBJ2-2; 8 nucleotides match TRBD2. The CDR3 has 16 residues. The junction had 8 bases not matched to a gene; V was cut back by 4 bases and J by 4 bases. Germline assignment: CDR1 SGHTA and CDR2 FQGNSA. The CDR3: CASSSPRGRFTGELFF. CDR3 coding DNA: TGTGCCAGCAGCTCCCCTCGCGGGAGGTTCACCGGGGAGCTGTTTTTT.

V and J are TRBV7-9 and TRBJ2-5, with D possibly being TRBD1 (6 bases). The germline V gene encodes CDR1 SEHNR and CDR2 FQNEAQ (reference sequence). The CDR3 loop spans 16 amino acids. Trimming left V 5 bases short and J 3 bases short, with 19 bases between. CDR3 loop: CASSRLRDKAKETQYF. CDR3 DNA sequence: TGTGCCAGCAGCCGACTCCGGGACAAGGCGAAAGAGACCCAGTACTTC.

This chain joins TRBV6-5 and TRBJ2-7, with D tentatively TRBD2 (6 bases). Trimming shortened V by 9 bases and J by 0 bases, and 15 bases separated the two germline ends. CDR1 is MNHEY and CDR2 is SVGAGI in the germline V gene. CDR3 size: 14 residues. DNA of the CDR3: TGTGCCAGTTCCGGGACTCTGTCCTCCTACGAGCAGTACTTC. Its translation: CASSGTLSSYEQYF.

This sequence joins TRBV19 and TRBJ2-4, with D perhaps matching TRBD2 (5 bases). CDR3 length: 14 residues. Between the trimmed V and J ends, which lost 6 bases and 0 bases, there was a span of 9 bases. Germline CDR1 is LNHDA and CDR2 is SQIVND (reference sequence). CDR3 DNA sequence: TGTGCCAGTAGGCCGGACTTAGCCAAAAACATTCAGTACTTC. Its translation is CASRPDLAKNIQYF.

CDR3 sequence reads: CASSQDRGVSSYNSPLHF. The CDR3 nucleotides are TGCGCCAGCAGCCAAGATCGGGGGGTGAGCTCCTATAATTCACCCCTCCACTTT. The chain links TRBV4-1 to TRBJ1-6; tentative D call: TRBD1 (5 bases). The V end lost 0 bases, the J end lost 0 bases, and 12 bases lay between the germline ends. Germline CDR1 MGHRA, CDR2 YSYEKL. The CDR3 runs to 18 residues.

This sequence joins TRBV24-1 and TRBJ2-3; possibly TRBD1 for D (6 bases). CDR1 is KGHDR, CDR2 SFDVKD, per germline. Trimming cost V 3 bases and J 2 bases, with 14 bases left between them. The CDR3 has 16 residues. Here the CDR3 reads CATSDRTGKATDTQYF. For the CDR3, the DNA is TGTGCCACCAGTGATCGTACAGGGAAAGCCACAGATACGCAGTATTTT.

The chain carries TRBV2 and TRBJ2-3, with 8 positions matching TRBD2. The CDR3 runs to 14 residues. Germline loops: CDR1 SNHLY, CDR2 FYNNEI. Trimming at V came to 6 bases and at J to 2 bases, leaving 4 bases not matched to a gene. The CDR3 nucleotides are TGTGCCAGCAGCGGGACTAGTCCCACAGATACGCAGTATTTT. This sequence encodes CASSGTSPTDTQYF.

This chain connects TRBV3-1 (or the pseudogene TRBV3-2) to TRBJ1-4; D possibly corresponds to TRBD1 (6 bases). The CDR3 sequence is 17 residues long. The V and J ends lost 2 bases and 3 bases respectively, with 16 bases between them. CDR1 LGHDT and CDR2 YNNKEL come from the germline V gene (reference sequence). In DNA, the CDR3 is TGTGCCAGCAGCCAACAACAGGGTGATCGGGCTAATGAAAAACTGTTTTTT. It translates to CASSQQQGDRANEKLFF.

CDR3 DNA sequence: TGTGCCAGCAGTGTATCTTCGGGTAGCAATCAGCCCCAGCATTTT. Protein: CASSVSSGSNQPQHF. The J gene is TRBJ1-5, the V gene TRBV2; the D is unclear. The V end lost 4 bases, the J end lost 0 bases, and 10 bases lay between the germline ends. Per germline, CDR1 SNHLY and CDR2 FYNNEI. This CDR3 is 15 amino acids long.